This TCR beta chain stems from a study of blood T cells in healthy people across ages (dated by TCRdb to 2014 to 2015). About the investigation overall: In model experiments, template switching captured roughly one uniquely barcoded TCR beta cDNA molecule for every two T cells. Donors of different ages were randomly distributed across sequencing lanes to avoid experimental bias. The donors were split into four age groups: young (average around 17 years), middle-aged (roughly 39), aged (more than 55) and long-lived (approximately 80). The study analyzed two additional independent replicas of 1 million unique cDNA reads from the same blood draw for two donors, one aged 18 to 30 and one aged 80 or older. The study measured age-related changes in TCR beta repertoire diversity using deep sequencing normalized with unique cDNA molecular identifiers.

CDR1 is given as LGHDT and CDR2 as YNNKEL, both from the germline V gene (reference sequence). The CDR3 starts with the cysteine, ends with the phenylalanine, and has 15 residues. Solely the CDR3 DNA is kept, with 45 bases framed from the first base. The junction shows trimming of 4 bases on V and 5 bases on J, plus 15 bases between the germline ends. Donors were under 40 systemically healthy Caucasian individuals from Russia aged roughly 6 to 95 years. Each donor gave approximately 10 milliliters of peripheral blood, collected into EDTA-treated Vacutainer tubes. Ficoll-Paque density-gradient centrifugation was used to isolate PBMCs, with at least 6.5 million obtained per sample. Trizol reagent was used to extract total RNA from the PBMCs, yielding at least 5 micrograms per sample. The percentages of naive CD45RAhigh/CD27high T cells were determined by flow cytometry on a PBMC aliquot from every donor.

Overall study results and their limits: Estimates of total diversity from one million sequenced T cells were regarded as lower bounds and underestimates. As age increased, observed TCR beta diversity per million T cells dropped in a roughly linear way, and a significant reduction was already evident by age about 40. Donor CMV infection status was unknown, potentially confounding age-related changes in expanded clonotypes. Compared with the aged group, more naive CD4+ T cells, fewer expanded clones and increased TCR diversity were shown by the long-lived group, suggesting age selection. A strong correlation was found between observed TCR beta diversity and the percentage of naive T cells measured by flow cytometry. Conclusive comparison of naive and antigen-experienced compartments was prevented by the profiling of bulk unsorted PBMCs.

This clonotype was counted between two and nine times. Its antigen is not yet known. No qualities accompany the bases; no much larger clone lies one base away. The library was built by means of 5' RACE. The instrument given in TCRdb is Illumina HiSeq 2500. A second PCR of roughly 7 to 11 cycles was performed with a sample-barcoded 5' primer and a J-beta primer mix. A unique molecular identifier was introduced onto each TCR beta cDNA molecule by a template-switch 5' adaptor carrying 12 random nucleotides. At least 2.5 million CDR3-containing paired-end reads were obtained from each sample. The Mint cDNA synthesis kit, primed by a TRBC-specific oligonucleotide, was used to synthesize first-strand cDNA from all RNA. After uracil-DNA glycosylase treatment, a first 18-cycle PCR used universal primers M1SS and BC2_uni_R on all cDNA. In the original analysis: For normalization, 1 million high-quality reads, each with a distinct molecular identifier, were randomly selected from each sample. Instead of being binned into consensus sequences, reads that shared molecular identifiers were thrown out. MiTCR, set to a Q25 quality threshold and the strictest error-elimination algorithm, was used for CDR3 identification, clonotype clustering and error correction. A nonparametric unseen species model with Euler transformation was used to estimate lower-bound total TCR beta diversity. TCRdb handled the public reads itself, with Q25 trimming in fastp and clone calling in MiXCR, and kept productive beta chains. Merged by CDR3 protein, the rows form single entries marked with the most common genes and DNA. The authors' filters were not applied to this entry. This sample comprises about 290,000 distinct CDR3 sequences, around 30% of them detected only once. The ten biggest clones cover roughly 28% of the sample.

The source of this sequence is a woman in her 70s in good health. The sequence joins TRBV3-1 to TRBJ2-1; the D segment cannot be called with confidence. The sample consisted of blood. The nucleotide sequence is TGTGCCAGCAGCCCATCTTGGCTAAGAGACAATGAGCAGTTCTTC. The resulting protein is CASSPSWLRDNEQFF.